The next 14 T cell receptor beta chains were all read from a single sample in a study of beta chain features in type 1 diabetes. The study's findings and limits: Among all four CD4+ subsets, Type 1 diabetes patients had TCRB CDR3s that were moderately but significantly shorter.

These receptors' antigens are unknown. What was sequenced were expressed TCRB transcripts, since all of the isolated RNA had been reverse transcribed. TCRdb's copy holds only in-frame clones and misses some; the assay was immunoSEQ multiplex PCR. The sample comprises around 250,000 clones, over 11% of which are singletons, and roughly 0.02% rests with the top ten. Material for sequencing was naive CD4+ T cells from blood. The receptors here all came from a man younger than 45 with type 1 diabetes.

The rearrangement joins TRBV6-5 to TRBJ1-5; 7 positions match TRBD1. The CDR3 has 15 residues. Losses at the gene ends were 2 bases for V and 4 bases for J; bases not matched to a gene: 5. Germline V lookup: CDR1 MNHEY, CDR2 SVGAGI. The CDR3 bases are TGTGCCAGCAGTTACCTCGACAGGGAGAATCAGCCCCAGCATTTT. Protein product: CASSYLDRENQPQHF.

The chain is built from TRBV5-1 and TRBJ1-4, with D maybe TRBD1 (6 bases). The CDR3 is made up of 16 amino acids. V was clipped by 0 bases and J by 2 bases, with 11 bases between them. Per germline, CDR1 SGHRS and CDR2 YFSETQ. The CDR3 is CASSLDRVRTNEKLFF. CDR3 nucleotides: TGCGCCAGCAGCTTGGACAGGGTGCGGACTAATGAAAAACTGTTTTTT.

This clone was seen a few times. The chain combines TRBV5-6 with TRBJ2-7; D perhaps matches TRBD1 (6 bases). The V end lost 0 bases, the J end lost 0 bases, and 13 bases lay between the germline ends. The CDR3 totals 16 residues. From germline, CDR1 is SGHDT and CDR2 YYEEEE. The chain's CDR3 is CASSLGARGYSYEQYF. The CDR3 bases are TGTGCCAGCAGCTTGGGGGCCAGGGGCTACTCCTACGAGCAGTACTTC.

CDR3 sequence: CASRTDRNTEAFF. The CDR3 nucleotides are TGTGCCAGCCGTACGGACAGGAACACTGAAGCTTTCTTT. V and J are TRBV7-2 and TRBJ1-1; TRBD1 is a possible D gene (6 bases). Per the germline V gene, CDR1 is SGHTA and CDR2 is FQGNSA. This CDR3 has 13 residues. V lost 8 bases to trimming and J lost 1 base, with 11 bases between them.

The chain employs TRBV9 and TRBJ1-6; TRBD1 aligns across 7 bases. Looked up from germline, CDR1 is SGDLS and CDR2 is YYNGEE. The CDR3 contains 14 residues. V lost 0 bases and J lost 9; bases outside the gene matches: 3. CDR3 amino acids: CASSVGDSASPLHF. In DNA form, the CDR3 reads TGTGCCAGCAGCGTAGGGGACAGTGCTTCACCCCTCCACTTT.

V usage is TRBV2 and J usage is TRBJ1-2; D is perhaps TRBD1 (5 bases). Germline CDR1 and CDR2: SNHLY and FYNNEI. Trimming left V 4 bases short and J 0 bases short, with 9 bases between. The CDR3 extends over 14 amino acids. The CDR3: CASSGQMANYGYTF. CDR3 bases: TGTGCCAGCAGTGGACAGATGGCTAACTATGGCTACACCTTC. Full variable domain (missing parts from reference TRBV2 and TRBJ1-2): EPEVTQTPSHQVTQMGQEVILRCVPISNHLYFYWYRQILGQKVEFLVSFYNNEISEKSEIFDDQFSVERPDGSNFTLKIRSTKLEDSAMYFCASSGQMANYGYTFGSGTRLTVV.

A few counts support this clone. The chain recombines TRBV20-1 with TRBJ1-1, with D tentatively TRBD1 (6 bases). The CDR3 spans 11 residues. The V gene lost 5 bases and the J gene lost 3 bases, with 7 bases spanning the gap. Germline loops: CDR1 DFQATT, CDR2 SNEGSKA (reference sequence). The CDR3 nucleotides read TGCAGTGCTTACAGGGACACTGAAGCTTTCTTT. Residues: CSAYRDTEAFF.

This clone was counted a few times. This sequence joins TRBV5-4 and TRBJ2-3; 8 bases fit TRBD1. Germline assignment: CDR1 SGHNT and CDR2 YYREEE (reference sequence). The ends lost 1 base at V and 2 bases at J; junction bases unmatched: 6. The CDR3 runs to 16 residues. The CDR3 coding sequence is TGTGCCAGCAGCTTGCGCGCAGGGGGCAACACAGATACGCAGTATTTT. Its protein product is CASSLRAGGNTDTQYF.

The genes are TRBV12-5 and TRBJ1-5; D not certain. V lost 0 bases, J lost 2 bases, and 11 bases lay in between. Germline CDR1 reads LGHNT; CDR2 reads FRNRAP. The CDR3 consists of 16 residues. CDR3 residues: CASGLVQKEGNQPQHF. CDR3 sequence (DNA): TGTGCTAGTGGTTTGGTACAGAAGGAGGGCAATCAGCCCCAGCATTTT.

This clone was seen a few times. This sequence joins TRBV19 and TRBJ2-5; D possibly corresponds to TRBD2 (6 bases). Germline lookup yields CDR1 LNHDA and CDR2 SQIVND (reference sequence). Trimming left V 3 bases short and J 1 base short, with 12 bases between. The CDR3 covers 15 residues. This CDR3 is CASSMEGIPQETQYF. As DNA, the CDR3 is TGTGCCAGTAGTATGGAGGGAATTCCCCAAGAGACCCAGTACTTC.

This clone has just a few counts. V is TRBV5-1 and J is TRBJ2-7, with no clear D. Between the trimmed V and J ends, which lost 0 bases and 6 bases, there was a span of 10 bases. The CDR3 loop spans 13 amino acids. Germline lookup yields CDR1 SGHRS and CDR2 YFSETQ. The CDR3 loop reads CASSLDRGGEQYF. Written as DNA, the CDR3 is TGCGCCAGCAGCTTGGATAGAGGCGGCGAGCAGTACTTC.

The chain couples TRBV7-9 to TRBJ1-1; 11 nucleotides align to TRBD1. Trimming at V came to 1 base and at J to 6 bases, leaving 10 bases not matched to a gene. There are 17 residues in the CDR3. Germline V gene lookup returns CDR1 SEHNR and CDR2 FQNEAQ (reference sequence). Written as DNA, the CDR3 is TGTGCCAGCAGCTTAGGGACAGGGGGCGGCGAAGGTGCTGAAGCTTTCTTT. Protein product: CASSLGTGGGEGAEAFF.

This clone came up a few times. V is TRBV11-2 and J is TRBJ2-7, with 7 bases identical to TRBD2. Per germline, CDR1 SGHAT and CDR2 FQNNGV. This CDR3 has 13 residues. J gave up 7 bases and V 4 bases, and 7 bases lay outside the gene matches. The CDR3 sequence: CASSSGGGREQYF. The CDR3 DNA is TGTGCCAGCAGCTCCGGGGGAGGGCGGGAGCAGTACTTC.

The chain joins TRBV30 to TRBJ1-5, with D hard to call. CDR3 length equals 12 residues. Per the germline V gene, CDR1 is GTSNPN and CDR2 is SVGIG (reference sequence). Trimming took off 5 bases at V and 6 bases at J, with 11 bases between the two ends. The CDR3 loop reads CAWAPPGQPQHF. The CDR3 DNA reads as TGTGCCTGGGCCCCTCCCGGTCAGCCCCAGCATTTT.